This T cell receptor (beta chain) was recorded in a study of T-cell memory formation after mild COVID-19. About the study: Across donors, TCR clusters were largely donor specific.

With regard to this clonotype: As yet, its antigen is unknown.

Study-wide points: For contracting clones, CD4+ ones sat mainly in CM and EM, CD8+ in EMRA. Clones that got smaller from day 15 to 85 had even CD4/CD8, while clones growing later tipped toward CD4+.

V was cut by 3 bases and J by 1 base, with 9 bases left in between. The CDR3 runs 14 residues. The germline V gene encodes CDR1 ENHRY and CDR2 SYGVKD. TCRdb ran MiXCR on the 5' RACE reads and lists one entry per CDR3 protein. The sample holds some 340,000 distinct CDR3 sequences, 10% to 15% seen once. This clonotype originated in a man aged 18 to 35 who had mild COVID-19 (a few samples of this study predate the infection). Cell type and time point are not known. The chain is built from TRBV10-3 and TRBJ1-1; the D is unclear. Sequenced: PBMCs or a T cell subset sorted from them (not recorded which). For the CDR3, the DNA is TGTGCCATCAGTGAAAACAGCCCGAACACTGAAGCTTTCTTT. Its translation: CAISENSPNTEAFF.